One and the same sample provided the 13 T cell receptor beta chains below, sequenced in a study of response to subunit inactivated influenza vaccine. Via MiXCR, TCRdb re-called the RT-PCR reads, giving one row per CDR3 protein. This sample has 500,000 to 550,000 distinct CDR3 sequences, with 7.2% found just once. Sample: PBMCs from blood, taken around 25 months after vaccination. The receptor set was obtained from a man aged 50 to 75 who received an inactivated influenza vaccine.

This clonotype was observed a handful of times. The CDR3 here is CSGWGRTNSGAKNIQYF. CDR3 coding DNA: TGCAGTGGATGGGGGAGGACCAACTCCGGGGCCAAAAACATTCAGTACTTC. This chain connects TRBV20-1 to TRBJ2-4, with a possible D match to TRBD2 (6 bases). V shed 7 bases and J shed 1 base, with 23 bases lying between them. This CDR3 has 17 residues. The V gene's germline CDR1 is DFQATT and CDR2 SNEGSKA (reference sequence).

The CDR3 sequence is CASSGLAGVSEQYF. CDR3 DNA: TGTGCCAGCTCGGGACTAGCGGGAGTTAGTGAGCAGTACTTC. This rearrangement joins TRBV12-3 or TRBV12-4 to TRBJ2-7; 14 nucleotides match TRBD2. Trimming took 8 bases from V and 7 from J; bases not matched to a gene: 7. The CDR3 is 14 amino acids.

This clonotype was seen at least ten times. V usage is TRBV2 and J usage is TRBJ2-5, with 8 bases matching TRBD2. Trimming took 5 bases from V and 2 from J; bases not matched to a gene: 4. CDR3 length: 14 residues. Germline V gene sequence: CDR1 SNHLY, CDR2 FYNNEI. The CDR3 protein is CASSPGGAQETQYF. The CDR3, as DNA: TGTGCCAGCAGTCCCGGGGGGGCGCAAGAGACCCAGTACTTC.

Note on this clonotype: A junction boundary mismatches the germline segment, possibly from a read error. J is TRBJ1-2 and V is TRBV10-2; TRBD1 matches at 8 bases. Germline V gene lookup returns CDR1 WSHSY and CDR2 SAAADI. The CDR3 sequence is 14 residues long. CDR3 nucleotides: TGCGCCAGCAGCCCCCAGGGGGCTAACAATGGCTACACCTTC. Its translation: CASSPQGANNGYTF.

This clonotype turned up a few times. This sequence joins TRBV29-1 and TRBJ2-7; 7 bases align to TRBD1. This CDR3 is 11 amino acids long. Germline V gene data show CDR1 as SQVTM and CDR2 as ANQGSEA. The J segment lost 3 bases and the V segment lost 8 bases, leaving 4 bases of the junction unmatched. The CDR3 sequence is CSFGTVYEQYF. The CDR3, as DNA: TGCAGCTTTGGGACAGTCTACGAGCAGTACTTC.

The chain uses TRBV7-3 and TRBJ2-7; maybe TRBD1 (5 bases). Germline loops: CDR1 SGHTA, CDR2 FQGTGA. The CDR3 runs 15 residues. V dropped 5 bases and J dropped 1 base, with 15 bases sitting between them. This CDR3 is CASSTDGRGSYEQYF. For the CDR3, the DNA is TGTGCCAGCAGCACCGACGGAAGGGGTTCCTACGAGCAGTACTTC.

The genes are TRBV6-1 and TRBJ1-5, with D possibly matching TRBD1 (6 bases). The V gene's germline CDR1 is MNHNS and CDR2 SASEGT. This CDR3 region has 14 residues. With 5 bases removed from V and 3 bases from J, the gap between germline ends came to 11 bases. CDR3 sequence: CASSRQVYNQPQHF. The CDR3 DNA is TGTGCCAGCAGTCGACAGGTCTACAATCAGCCCCAGCATTTT.

The V and J genes are TRBV4-2 and TRBJ2-1; D unclear. This CDR3 region has 14 residues. V gave up 0 bases and J gave up 6 bases, with 9 bases separating them. CDR1 LGHNA and CDR2 YNFKEQ come from the germline V gene. The CDR3 nucleotides are TGTGCCAGCAGCCAAGACTTGGTGGGCAATGAGCAGTTCTTC. Its protein product is CASSQDLVGNEQFF.

The chain has TRBV7-6 and TRBJ2-5, with unresolved D. Germline CDR1 reads SGHVS; CDR2 reads FNYEAQ. This CDR3 comprises 12 residues. V was cut by 5 bases and J by 3 bases, with 7 bases left in between. Here the CDR3 reads CASSQPEETQYF. DNA of the CDR3: TGTGCCAGCAGCCAACCTGAAGAGACCCAGTACTTC. Supplemented by reference TRBV7-6 and TRBJ2-5, the full variable domain reads GAGVSQSPRYKVTKRGQDVALRCDPISGHVSLYWYRQALGQGPEFLTYFNYEAQQDKSGLPNDRFSAERPEGSISTLTIQRTEQRDSAMYRCASSQPEETQYFGPGTRLLVL.

The table lists this clonotype with a few counts. The V call is TRBV11-2, the J call TRBJ2-7, with 10 positions matching TRBD2. Trimming took 8 bases from V and 2 from J; bases not matched to a gene: 6. Per germline, CDR1 SGHAT and CDR2 FQNNGV. The CDR3 is 14 residues long. The CDR3: CASGRTSGTYEQYF. The CDR3 region has the DNA TGTGCCAGCGGCCGGACTAGCGGCACCTACGAGCAGTACTTC.

The rearrangement links TRBV3-1 to TRBJ1-1; 10 bases align to TRBD1. The CDR3 extends over 16 amino acids. Germline V lookup: CDR1 LGHDT, CDR2 YNNKEL (reference sequence). Trimming removed 1 base from V and 10 bases from J; junction bases left unmatched: 12. The CDR3 region is CASSQGTGTGVGGAFF. CDR3 nucleotides: TGTGCCAGCAGCCAAGGGACCGGGACAGGGGTTGGTGGAGCTTTCTTT.

V usage is TRBV7-2 and J usage is TRBJ2-5, with D unresolved. V was shortened by 1 base and J by 0 bases, with 6 bases between the two germline ends. Germline CDR1 is SGHTA and CDR2 is FQGNSA. This CDR3 has 14 amino acids. CDR3 loop: CASSLDWNQETQYF. CDR3 nucleotide sequence: TGTGCCAGCAGCTTAGACTGGAACCAAGAGACCCAGTACTTC.

This clonotype was recorded at least ten times. The chain carries TRBV11-2 and TRBJ2-2; D unresolved. Deletions cut 5 bases from V and 1 base from J, with 8 bases between. The CDR3 is 14 amino acids. Germline CDR1 SGHAT, CDR2 FQNNGV. The CDR3 DNA sequence: TGTGCCAGCAGCCCCCGCGAGAACACCGGGGAGCTGTTTTTT. It yields the protein CASSPRENTGELFF.